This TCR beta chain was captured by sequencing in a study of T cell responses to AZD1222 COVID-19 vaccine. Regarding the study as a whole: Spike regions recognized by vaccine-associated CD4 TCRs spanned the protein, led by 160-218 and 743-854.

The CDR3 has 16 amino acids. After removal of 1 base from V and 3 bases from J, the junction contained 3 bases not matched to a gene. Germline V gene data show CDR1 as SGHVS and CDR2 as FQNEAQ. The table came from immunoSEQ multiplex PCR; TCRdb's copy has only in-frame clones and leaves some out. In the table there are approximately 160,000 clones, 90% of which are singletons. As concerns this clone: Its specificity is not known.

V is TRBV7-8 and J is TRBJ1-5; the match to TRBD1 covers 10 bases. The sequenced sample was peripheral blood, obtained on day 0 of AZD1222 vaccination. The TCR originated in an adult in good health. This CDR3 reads CASSLEGQGFNQPQHF. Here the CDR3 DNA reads TGTGCCAGCAGCTTAGAGGGACAGGGGTTCAATCAGCCCCAGCATTTT.